This T cell receptor (beta chain) was captured by sequencing in a study of blood T cells in healthy people across ages. Sample-barcoded 5' priming and a J-beta primer mix drove a second PCR of roughly 6 to 12 cycles. TCRdb used MiXCR to reprocess the 5' RACE reads, holding one entry per CDR3 protein. The data show 600,000 to 900,000 distinct CDR3 sequences, approximately 24% seen once. Sample donors were healthy Caucasian individuals that came from Russia, aged 6 to 90. Study-level findings and limits: Naive T cell percentage and TCR beta diversity correlated strongly.

This clonotype was counted between two and nine times. Its antigen is currently unknown. CDR1 SGHTA and CDR2 FQGTGA come from the germline V gene. The CDR3 consists of 12 residues. V gave up 2 bases and J gave up 14 bases, with 15 bases separating them. The sample was also reused in another study, on T cells of mothers and their children.

V usage is TRBV7-3 and J usage is TRBJ2-5; D gene ambiguous. Sequencing used blood. This TCR was sampled from a boy younger than 18 in good health. Written as DNA, the CDR3 is TGTGCCAGCAGCTTATCATTCGGGCCCTTATACTTC. It is translated as CASSLSFGPLYF.